This entry describes one TCR beta chain. The antigen is unknown. This entry comes from a study of shared clonotypes between healthy human individuals. The study's findings and limits: When naive CD4 clonotypes were compared across several donors, 4% to 5.5% were shared.

The authors divided CD4+ cells into CD45RA+ naive and CD45RA-negative memory subsets. This CDR3 has 15 residues. V gave up 10 bases and J gave up 0 bases, with 18 bases separating them. Per the germline V gene, CDR1 is SEHNR and CDR2 is FQNEAQ (reference sequence). TCRdb's copy holds only in-frame clones and misses some; the assay was immunoSEQ multiplex PCR. The table shows about 1.5 million clones, with approximately 98% occurring only once. Sequences were obtained from naive CD4+ T cells sorted from blood. The subset denotes: CD45RA+ positively selected. This receptor was obtained from a man aged 25-45 years in good health. The rearrangement links TRBV7-9 to TRBJ1-1; weak D call: TRBD1 (6 bases). This CDR3 is CATQPGAGVNTEAFF. The CDR3 region has the DNA TGTGCCACTCAACCCGGGGCAGGGGTGAACACTGAAGCTTTCTTT. Based on the CDR3 plus reference TRBV7-9 and TRBJ1-1, the full variable domain is DTGVSQNPRHKITKRGQNVTFRCDPISEHNRLYWYRQTLGQGPEFLTYFQNEAQLEKSRLLSDRFSAERPKGSFSTLEIQRTEQGDSAMYLCATQPGAGVNTEAFFGQGTRLTVV.